These T cell receptor beta chains were read from a single sample in a study of T cells in Graves' hyperthyroidism and ophthalmopathy. Each CDR3 protein is one row after TCRdb ran MiXCR on the multiplex PCR reads. The sample has 500,000 to 600,000 distinct CDR3 sequences, roughly 50% seen once; the top ten hold 15% to 20%. Sequenced sample: peripheral blood or thyroid tissue (not recorded which). These receptors all come from an adult woman with Graves' disease, either hyperthyroidism or ophthalmopathy (not recorded which). Both conserved end residues are part of each CDR3. D genes are given only for firm matches. Size tells how often a clone was seen (once, few, many) or the class of an expanded clone, and some rows leave it out.

v_call	j_call	clone_size	d_call	cdr3_nt	cdr3_aa
TRBV11-2	TRBJ2-5	NA	TRBD2	TGTGCCAGCAGCCCCCGTGGCGGGAGGGCTGCCCAAGAGACCCAGTACTTC	CASSPRGGRAAQETQYF
TRBV28	TRBJ2-7	many	NA	TGTGCCAGCACGGAGGGCAACGAGCAGTACTTC	CASTEGNEQYF
TRBV7-3	TRBJ1-1	NA	NA	TGTGCCAGCAGCGGAGGGGCGGTGGACACTGAAGCTTTCTTT	CASSGGAVDTEAFF
TRBV28	TRBJ1-5	many	NA	TGTGCCAGCAGTTTATGGAGCAATCAGCCCCAGCATTTT	CASSLWSNQPQHF
TRBV2	TRBJ2-5	NA	NA	TGTGCCAGCAGTGTGGGAGTTCTAGAGACCCAGTACTTC	CASSVGVLETQYF
TRBV7-8	TRBJ1-1	NA	NA	TGTGCCAGCAGCTTAGGGGCCGGGGGGGTCACTGAAGCTTCCTTT	CASSLGAGGVTEASF
TRBV2	TRBJ2-5	once	NA	TGTGCCAGCAGTGGACAGCACCAAGAGACCCAGTACTTC	CASSGQHQETQYF
TRBV29-1	TRBJ2-7	NA	NA	TGCAGCCCAGGTGGGGGACGGCCAAGCTACGAGCAGTACTTC	CSPGGGRPSYEQYF
TRBV7-8	TRBJ2-2	many	NA	TGTGCCAGCAGCTTAGAAGCTACCGGTAGAAACACCGGGGAGCTGTTTTTT	CASSLEATGRNTGELFF
TRBV2	TRBJ1-5	NA	TRBD1	TGTGCCAGCATAAGAGAGGACCGAAGAGCCAGGGGGAACAATCAGCCCCAGCATTTT	CASIREDRRARGNNQPQHF
TRBV7-2	TRBJ1-6	NA	NA	TGTGCCAGCAGCTTAGACCCCCCGACAAATTCACCCCTCCACTTT	CASSLDPPTNSPLHF
TRBV20-1	TRBJ1-4	NA	NA	TGCAGTGCACACGCCGGGTCCCCAAAACTGTTTTTT	CSAHAGSPKLFF
TRBV6-1	TRBJ2-3	many	NA	TGTGCCAGCAGGTTTAGCGCTAGCACAGATACGCAGTATTTT	CASRFSASTDTQYF
TRBV11-2	TRBJ2-7	many	NA	TGTGCCAGCAGCCAGGAGGGCCTAAGTTTCTACGAGCAGTACTTC	CASSQEGLSFYEQYF
TRBV20-1	TRBJ1-5	NA	NA	TGCAGTGCTAGGTGGGGGAAAGGCAATCAGCCCCAGCATTTT	CSARWGKGNQPQHF
TRBV2	TRBJ2-3	NA	NA	TGTGCCAGCCTCGGGGGCCCAACAGGAGATACGCAGTATTTT	CASLGGPTGDTQYF
TRBV7-2	TRBJ1-2	NA	NA	TGTGCCAGCAGCTTAGCCCCCGACTATGGCTACACCTTC	CASSLAPDYGYTF
TRBV5-1	TRBJ1-2	NA	NA	TGCGCCAGCAGCTCGCCCCGGGCCTCAGGCAACTATGGCTACACCTTC	CASSSPRASGNYGYTF
TRBV5-1	TRBJ1-4	NA	NA	TGCGCCAGCAGCTTGGAAGGGGGGGTTTTAACTAATGAAAAACTGTTTTTT	CASSLEGGVLTNEKLFF
TRBV25-1	TRBJ1-6	NA	NA	TGTGCCAGCAGTGAATCCTATCAGCCCCTCCACTTT	CASSESYQPLHF
TRBV10-3	TRBJ1-2	NA	NA	TGTGCCATCAGTGCGGGGCGGGACAACTATGGCTACACCTTC	CAISAGRDNYGYTF
TRBV7-2	TRBJ1-1	NA	TRBD1	TGTGCCAGCAGCCCCCCCGGACAGGGGCGTGCTTTCTTT	CASSPPGQGRAFF
TRBV10-3	TRBJ1-2	NA	NA	TGTGCCATCAACCGGGGTTATGGCTACACCTTC	CAINRGYGYTF
TRBV10-3	TRBJ2-7	NA	TRBD2	TGTGCCATCAGATCCGGGACTAGCGGGAGCGAGCAGTACTTC	CAIRSGTSGSEQYF
TRBV7-3	TRBJ2-3	NA	NA	TGTGCCAGCAGCCTCCGCGAGGGTACGCAGTATTTT	CASSLREGTQYF
TRBV5-1	TRBJ2-7	NA	TRBD2	TGCGCCAGCGGTATAGCGGGAGAAGCGCAGTACTTC	CASGIAGEAQYF
TRBV6-1	TRBJ1-5	many	NA	TGTGCCAGCAGTGAACAAGCGTTAATCGATCAGCCCCAGCATTTT	CASSEQALIDQPQHF
TRBV3-1	TRBJ2-7	many	NA	TGTGCCAGCGGCTATCGGGAGCAGTACTTC	CASGYREQYF
TRBV20-1	TRBJ2-5	many	NA	TGCAGTGCTAGAGGGGCCAGAGAGACAGAGACCCAGTACTTC	CSARGARETETQYF
TRBV7-2	TRBJ2-2	NA	TRBD2	TGTGCCAGCAGCTTAAGCGGAGGATCGGGGGGCGGGGAGCTGTTTTTT	CASSLSGGSGGGELFF
TRBV5-1	TRBJ1-1	NA	NA	TGCGCCAGCAGCCCTCCGGACAGTGCTTTCTTT	CASSPPDSAFF
TRBV20-1	TRBJ2-7	NA	NA	TGCAGTGCTCCCTACTACGAGCAGTACTTC	CSAPYYEQYF
TRBV20-1	TRBJ2-2	once	NA	TGCAGTGCTAGAGTTAGCGGAGGGAACACCGGGGAGCTGTCTTGG	CSARVSGGNTGELSW
TRBV25-1	TRBJ2-2	NA	TRBD2	TGTGCAAGTAAGGCGGGAGTTGGCCGCGGGGAGCTGTTTTTT	CASKAGVGRGELFF
TRBV6-1	TRBJ1-2	few	NA	TGTGCCAGCAGTGTTCCCCGGGAGTTTGCTAACTATGGCTACACCTTC	CASSVPREFANYGYTF
TRBV20-1	TRBJ2-7	NA	NA	TGCAGGGCTACGAACCAGTTTGGCGAGCAGTACTTC	CRATNQFGEQYF
TRBV7-3	TRBJ2-7	NA	NA	TGTGCCAGCAGCTTAATGGACGGCTACGAGCAGTACTTC	CASSLMDGYEQYF
TRBV20-1	TRBJ2-1	NA	TRBD2	TGCAGTGCTAGAGATCGAATAACTAGCGGAACCTACAATGAGCAGTTCTTC	CSARDRITSGTYNEQFF
TRBV5-1	TRBJ2-2	many	NA	TGCGCCAGCGGAGATTACACCGGGGAGCTGTTTTTT	CASGDYTGELFF
TRBV20-1	TRBJ1-2	NA	NA	TGCAGTGCTACAGGGCACAACTATGGCTACACCTTC	CSATGHNYGYTF
TRBV15	TRBJ1-1	NA	NA	TGTGCCACCAGCAATTACACTGAAGCTTTCTTT	CATSNYTEAFF
TRBV12-3/TRBV12-4	TRBJ1-2	NA	NA	TGTGCCAGCAGTTTAAGCCTTAGTTCTAACTATGGCTACACCTTC	CASSLSLSSNYGYTF